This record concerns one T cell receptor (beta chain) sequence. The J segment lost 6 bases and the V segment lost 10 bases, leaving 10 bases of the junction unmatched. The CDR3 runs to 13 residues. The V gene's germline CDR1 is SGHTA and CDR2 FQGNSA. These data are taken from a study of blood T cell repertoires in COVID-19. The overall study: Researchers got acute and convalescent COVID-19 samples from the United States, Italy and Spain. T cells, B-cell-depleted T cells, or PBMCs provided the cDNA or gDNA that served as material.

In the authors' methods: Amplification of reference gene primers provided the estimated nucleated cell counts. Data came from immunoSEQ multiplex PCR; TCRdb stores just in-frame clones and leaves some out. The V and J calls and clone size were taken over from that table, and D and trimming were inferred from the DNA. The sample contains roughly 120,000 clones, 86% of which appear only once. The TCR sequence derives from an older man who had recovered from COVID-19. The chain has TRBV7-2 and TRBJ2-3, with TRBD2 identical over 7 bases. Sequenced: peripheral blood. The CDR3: CATRGRVADTQYF. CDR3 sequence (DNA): TGTGCCACCCGGGGGAGGGTGGCGGATACGCAGTATTTT.